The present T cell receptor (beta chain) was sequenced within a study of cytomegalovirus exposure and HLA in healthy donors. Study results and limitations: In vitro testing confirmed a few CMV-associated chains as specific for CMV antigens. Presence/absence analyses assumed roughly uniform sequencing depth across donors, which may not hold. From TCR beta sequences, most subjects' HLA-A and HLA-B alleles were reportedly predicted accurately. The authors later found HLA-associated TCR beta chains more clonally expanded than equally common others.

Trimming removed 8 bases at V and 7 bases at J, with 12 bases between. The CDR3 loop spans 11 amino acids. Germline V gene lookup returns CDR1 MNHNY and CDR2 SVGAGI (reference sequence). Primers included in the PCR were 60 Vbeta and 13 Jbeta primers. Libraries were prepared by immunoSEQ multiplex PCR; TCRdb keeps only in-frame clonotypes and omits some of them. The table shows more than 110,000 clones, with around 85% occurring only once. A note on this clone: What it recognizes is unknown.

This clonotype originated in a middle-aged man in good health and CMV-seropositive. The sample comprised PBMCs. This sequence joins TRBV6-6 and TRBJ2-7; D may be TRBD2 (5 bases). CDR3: CASVLGIEQYF. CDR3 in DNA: TGTGCCAGCGTTCTCGGGATAGAGCAGTACTTC.